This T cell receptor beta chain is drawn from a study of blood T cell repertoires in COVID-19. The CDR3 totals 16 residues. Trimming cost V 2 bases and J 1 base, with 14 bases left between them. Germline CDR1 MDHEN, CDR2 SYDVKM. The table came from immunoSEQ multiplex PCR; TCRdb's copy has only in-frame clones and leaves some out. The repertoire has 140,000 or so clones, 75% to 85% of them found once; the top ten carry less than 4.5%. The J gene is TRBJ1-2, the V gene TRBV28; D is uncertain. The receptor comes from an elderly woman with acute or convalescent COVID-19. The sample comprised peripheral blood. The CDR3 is CASSLMVPVVNYGYTF. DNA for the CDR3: TGTGCCAGCAGTTTAATGGTGCCAGTGGTTAACTATGGCTACACCTTC.